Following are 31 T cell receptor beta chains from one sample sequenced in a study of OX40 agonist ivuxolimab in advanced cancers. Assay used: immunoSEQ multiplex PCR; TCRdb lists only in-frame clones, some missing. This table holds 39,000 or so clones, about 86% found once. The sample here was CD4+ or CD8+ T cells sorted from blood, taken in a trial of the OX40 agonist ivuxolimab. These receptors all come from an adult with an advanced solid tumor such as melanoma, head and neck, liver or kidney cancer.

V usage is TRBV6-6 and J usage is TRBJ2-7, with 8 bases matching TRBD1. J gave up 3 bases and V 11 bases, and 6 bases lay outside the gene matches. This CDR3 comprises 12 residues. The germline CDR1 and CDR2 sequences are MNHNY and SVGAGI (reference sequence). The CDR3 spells CASGDRLYEQYF. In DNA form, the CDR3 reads TGTGCCTCAGGGGACAGGCTCTACGAGCAGTACTTC.

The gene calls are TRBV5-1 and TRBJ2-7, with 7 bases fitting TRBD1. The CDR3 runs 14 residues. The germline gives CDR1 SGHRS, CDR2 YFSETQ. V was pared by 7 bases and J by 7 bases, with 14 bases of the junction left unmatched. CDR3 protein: CASSLSGTEGEQYF. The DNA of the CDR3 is TGCGCCAGCTCGCTATCCGGGACAGAAGGTGAGCAGTACTTC.

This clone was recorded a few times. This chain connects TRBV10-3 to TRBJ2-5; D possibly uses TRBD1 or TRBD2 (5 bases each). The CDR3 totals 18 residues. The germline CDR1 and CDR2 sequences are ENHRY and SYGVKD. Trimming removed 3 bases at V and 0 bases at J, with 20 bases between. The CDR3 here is CAISDPSAGGSYQETQYF. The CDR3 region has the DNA TGTGCCATCAGTGATCCTAGTGCTGGGGGTTCGTACCAAGAGACCCAGTACTTC.

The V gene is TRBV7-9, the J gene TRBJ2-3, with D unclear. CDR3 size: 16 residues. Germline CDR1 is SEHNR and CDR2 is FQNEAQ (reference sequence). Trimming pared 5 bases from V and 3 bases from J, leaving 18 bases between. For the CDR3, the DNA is TGTGCCAGCAGCCAACGCATTGCCAGGCTTACAGATACGCAGTATTTT. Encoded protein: CASSQRIARLTDTQYF.

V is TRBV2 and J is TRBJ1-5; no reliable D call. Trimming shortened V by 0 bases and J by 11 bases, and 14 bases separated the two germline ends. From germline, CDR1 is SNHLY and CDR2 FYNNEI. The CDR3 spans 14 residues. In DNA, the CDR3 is TGTGCCAGCAGTGAAGCGCACGAACGATCAGCCCAGCATTTT. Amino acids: CASSEAHERSAQHF. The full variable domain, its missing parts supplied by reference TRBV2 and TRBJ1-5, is EPEVTQTPSHQVTQMGQEVILRCVPISNHLYFYWYRQILGQKVEFLVSFYNNEISEKSEIFDDQFSVERPDGSNFTLKIRSTKLEDSAMYFCASSEAHERSAQHFGDGTRLSIL.

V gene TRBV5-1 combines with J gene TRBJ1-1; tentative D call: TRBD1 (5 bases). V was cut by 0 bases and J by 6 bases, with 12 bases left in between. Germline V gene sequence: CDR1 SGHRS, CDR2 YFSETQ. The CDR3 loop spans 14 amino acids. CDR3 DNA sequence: TGCGCCAGCAGCTTGGGCAGGGCGGGCGCTGAAGCTTTCTTT. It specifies CASSLGRAGAEAFF. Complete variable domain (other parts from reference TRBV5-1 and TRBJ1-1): KAGVTQTPRYLIKTRGQQVTLSCSPISGHRSVSWYQQTPGQGLQFLFEYFSETQRNKGNFPGRFSGRQFSNSRSEMNVSTLELGDSALYLCASSLGRAGAEAFFGQGTRLTVV.

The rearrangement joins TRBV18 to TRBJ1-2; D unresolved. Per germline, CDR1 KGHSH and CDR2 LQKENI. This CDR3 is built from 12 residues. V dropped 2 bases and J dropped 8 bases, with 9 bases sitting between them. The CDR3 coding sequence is TGTGCCAGCTCACCAGGGTTAGAAGGCTACACCTTC. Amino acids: CASSPGLEGYTF. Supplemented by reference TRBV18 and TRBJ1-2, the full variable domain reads NAGVMQNPRHLVRRRGQEARLRCSPMKGHSHVYWYRQLPEEGLKFMVYLQKENIIDESGMPKERFSAEFPKEGPSILRIQQVVRGDSAAYFCASSPGLEGYTFGSGTRLTVV.

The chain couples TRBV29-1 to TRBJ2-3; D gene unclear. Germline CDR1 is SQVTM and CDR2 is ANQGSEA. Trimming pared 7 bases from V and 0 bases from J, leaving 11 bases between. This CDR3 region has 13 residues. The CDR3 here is CSAETFSTDTQYF. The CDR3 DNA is TGCAGCGCTGAGACATTCAGCACAGATACGCAGTATTTT.

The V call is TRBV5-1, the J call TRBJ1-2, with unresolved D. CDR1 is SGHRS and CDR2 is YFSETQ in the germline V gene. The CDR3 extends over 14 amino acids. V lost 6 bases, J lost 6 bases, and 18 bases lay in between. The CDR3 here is CASTPYLGRNGYTF. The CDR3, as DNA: TGCGCCAGCACCCCCTACTTAGGGCGTAATGGCTACACCTTC.

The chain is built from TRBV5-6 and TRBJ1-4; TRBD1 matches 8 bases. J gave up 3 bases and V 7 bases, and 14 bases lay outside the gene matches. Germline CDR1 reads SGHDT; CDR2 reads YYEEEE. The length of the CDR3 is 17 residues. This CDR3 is CASYYRQGSPANEKLFF. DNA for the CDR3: TGTGCCAGCTATTACCGACAGGGGTCTCCTGCTAATGAAAAACTGTTTTTT.

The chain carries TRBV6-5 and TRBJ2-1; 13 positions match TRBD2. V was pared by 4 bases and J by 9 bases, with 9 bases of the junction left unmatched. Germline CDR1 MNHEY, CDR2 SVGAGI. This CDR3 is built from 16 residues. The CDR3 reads CASSFRGLAGLSEQFF. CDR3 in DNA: TGTGCCAGCAGTTTCAGGGGACTAGCGGGATTAAGTGAGCAGTTCTTC.

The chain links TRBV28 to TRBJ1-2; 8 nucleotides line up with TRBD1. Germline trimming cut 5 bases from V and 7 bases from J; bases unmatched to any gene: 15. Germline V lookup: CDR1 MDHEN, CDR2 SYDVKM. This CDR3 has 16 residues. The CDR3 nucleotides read TGTGCCAGCAGTCCGCCGATTTCAGGGGGCAGGGGTGGCTACACCTTC. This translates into CASSPPISGGRGGYTF.

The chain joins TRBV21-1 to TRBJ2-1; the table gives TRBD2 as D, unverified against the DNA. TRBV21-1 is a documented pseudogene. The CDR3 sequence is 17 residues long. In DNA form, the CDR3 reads TGTGCCAGCAGCAATATCCTAGCACCAAGCTCCTACAATGAGCAGTTCTTC. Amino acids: CASSNILAPSSYNEQFF.

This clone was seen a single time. The CDR3 nucleotides read TGTGCCAGCAGCTTAGACCCGGCGTCAAGAGCCTACGAGCAGTACTTC. It codes for CASSLDPASRAYEQYF. The rearrangement uses TRBV11-2 and TRBJ2-7; D call uncertain. The germline CDR1 and CDR2 sequences are SGHAT and FQNNGV. The CDR3 runs to 16 residues. The V end was cut by 0 bases, the J end by 2 bases, with 14 bases between.

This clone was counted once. The CDR3 protein is CASSSEEQGPGTEAFF. CDR3 coding DNA: TGCGCCAGCAGCTCGGAGGAACAGGGCCCGGGGACTGAAGCTTTCTTT. The chain combines TRBV5-1 with TRBJ1-1, with a weak D call TRBD1 (6 bases). This CDR3 spans 16 amino acids. Between the trimmed V and J ends, which lost 3 bases and 5 bases, there was a span of 20 bases. From germline, CDR1 is SGHRS and CDR2 YFSETQ. Supplemented by reference TRBV5-1 and TRBJ1-1, the full variable domain reads KAGVTQTPRYLIKTRGQQVTLSCSPISGHRSVSWYQQTPGQGLQFLFEYFSETQRNKGNFPGRFSGRQFSNSRSEMNVSTLELGDSALYLCASSSEEQGPGTEAFFGQGTRLTVV.

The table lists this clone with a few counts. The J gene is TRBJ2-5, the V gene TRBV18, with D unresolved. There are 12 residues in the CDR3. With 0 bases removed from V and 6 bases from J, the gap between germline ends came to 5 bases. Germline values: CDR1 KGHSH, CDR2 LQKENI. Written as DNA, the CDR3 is TGTGCCAGCTCACCACCGGAGAAGACCCAGTACTTC. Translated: CASSPPEKTQYF.

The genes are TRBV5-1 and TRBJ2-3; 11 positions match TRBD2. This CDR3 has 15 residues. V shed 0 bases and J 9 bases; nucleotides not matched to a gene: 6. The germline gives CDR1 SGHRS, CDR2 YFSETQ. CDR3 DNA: TGCGCCAGCAGCTTGGCGAGGCTAGCGGGGGGCACGCAGTATTTT. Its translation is CASSLARLAGGTQYF.

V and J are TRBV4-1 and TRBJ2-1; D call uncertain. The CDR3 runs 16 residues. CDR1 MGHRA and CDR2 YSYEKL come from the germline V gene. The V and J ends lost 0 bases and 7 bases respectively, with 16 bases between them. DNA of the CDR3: TGCGCCAGCAGCCAAGAAGACGGCATCCTTGGGAATGAGCAGTTCTTC. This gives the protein CASSQEDGILGNEQFF.

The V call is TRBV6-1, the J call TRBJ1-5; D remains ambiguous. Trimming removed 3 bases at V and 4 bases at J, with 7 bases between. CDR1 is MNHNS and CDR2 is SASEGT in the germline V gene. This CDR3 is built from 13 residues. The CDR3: CASSETENQPQHF. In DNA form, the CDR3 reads TGTGCCAGCAGTGAGACTGAAAATCAGCCCCAGCATTTT.

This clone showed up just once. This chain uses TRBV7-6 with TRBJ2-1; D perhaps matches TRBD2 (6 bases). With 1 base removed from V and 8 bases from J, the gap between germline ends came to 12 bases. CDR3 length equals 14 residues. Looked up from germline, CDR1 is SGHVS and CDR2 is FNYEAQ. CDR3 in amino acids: CASSLGLGGDEQFF. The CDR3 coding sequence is TGTGCCAGCAGCTTAGGACTAGGAGGGGATGAGCAGTTCTTC.

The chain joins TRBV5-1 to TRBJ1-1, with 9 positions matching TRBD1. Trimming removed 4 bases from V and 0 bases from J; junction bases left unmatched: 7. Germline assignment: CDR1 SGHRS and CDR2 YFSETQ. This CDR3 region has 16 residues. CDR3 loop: CASSATGGRMNTEAFF. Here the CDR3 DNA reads TGCGCCAGCAGCGCCACAGGGGGCAGGATGAACACTGAAGCTTTCTTT.

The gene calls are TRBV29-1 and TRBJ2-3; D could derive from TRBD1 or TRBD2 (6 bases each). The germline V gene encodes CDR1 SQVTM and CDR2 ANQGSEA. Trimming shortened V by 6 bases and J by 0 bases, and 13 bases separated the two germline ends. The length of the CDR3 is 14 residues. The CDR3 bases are TGCAGCGTGGCGGGACACCCGAGCACAGATACGCAGTATTTT. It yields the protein CSVAGHPSTDTQYF.

DNA of the CDR3: TGTGCCAGTAAACTAGCGGTCGCCTCCTACGAGCAGTACTTC. Translated, it gives CASKLAVASYEQYF. V usage is TRBV19 and J usage is TRBJ2-5; 8 nucleotides match TRBD2. Matching the DNA end better, TRBJ2-7 makes the J call doubtful. Germline lookup yields CDR1 LNHDA and CDR2 SQIVND (reference sequence). The CDR3 loop spans 14 amino acids.

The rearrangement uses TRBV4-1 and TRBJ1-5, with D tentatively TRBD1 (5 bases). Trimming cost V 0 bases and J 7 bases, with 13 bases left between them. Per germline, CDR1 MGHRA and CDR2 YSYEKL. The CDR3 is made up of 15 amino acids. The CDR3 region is CASSQERGEEQPQHF. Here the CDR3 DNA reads TGCGCCAGCAGCCAAGAACGGGGGGAGGAACAGCCCCAGCATTTT.

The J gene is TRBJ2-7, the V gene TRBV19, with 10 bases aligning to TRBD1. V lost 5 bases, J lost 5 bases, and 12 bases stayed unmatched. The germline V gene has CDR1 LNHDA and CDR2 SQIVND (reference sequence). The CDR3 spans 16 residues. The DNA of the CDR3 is TGTGCCAGTAGTCCGGACAGACAGGGGGCCCGAGACGAGCAGTACTTC. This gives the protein CASSPDRQGARDEQYF. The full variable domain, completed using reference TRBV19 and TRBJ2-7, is DGGITQSPKYLFRKEGQNVTLSCEQNLNHDAMYWYRQDPGQGLRLIYYSQIVNDFQKGDIAEGYSVSREKKESFPLTVTSAQKNPTAFYLCASSPDRQGARDEQYFGPGTRLTVT.

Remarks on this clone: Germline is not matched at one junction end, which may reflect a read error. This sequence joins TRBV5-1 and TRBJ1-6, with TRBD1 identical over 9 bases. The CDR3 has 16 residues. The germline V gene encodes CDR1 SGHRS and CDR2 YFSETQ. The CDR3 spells CANSLGQGYANSPLHF. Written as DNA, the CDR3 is TGCGCCAACAGCTTGGGACAGGGATATGCTAATTCACCCCTCCACTTT.

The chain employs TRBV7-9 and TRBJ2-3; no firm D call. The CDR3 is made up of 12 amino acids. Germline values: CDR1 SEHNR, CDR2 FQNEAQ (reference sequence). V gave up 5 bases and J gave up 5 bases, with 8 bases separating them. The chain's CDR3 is CASSRGGDTQYF. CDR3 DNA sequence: TGTGCCAGCAGCCGTGGCGGAGATACGCAGTATTTT.

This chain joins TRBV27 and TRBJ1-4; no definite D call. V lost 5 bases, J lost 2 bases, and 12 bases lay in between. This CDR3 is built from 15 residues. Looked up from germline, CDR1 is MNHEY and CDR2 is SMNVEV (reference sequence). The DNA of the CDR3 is TGTGCCAGCAGTCTCGACCCCGCCACTAATGAAAAACTGTTTTTT. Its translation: CASSLDPATNEKLFF.

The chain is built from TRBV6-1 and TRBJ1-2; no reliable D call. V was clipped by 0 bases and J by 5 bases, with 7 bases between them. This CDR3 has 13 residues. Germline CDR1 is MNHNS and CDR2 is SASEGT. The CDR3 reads CASSEAEGYGYTF. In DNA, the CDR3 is TGTGCCAGCAGTGAAGCAGAAGGGTATGGCTACACCTTC.

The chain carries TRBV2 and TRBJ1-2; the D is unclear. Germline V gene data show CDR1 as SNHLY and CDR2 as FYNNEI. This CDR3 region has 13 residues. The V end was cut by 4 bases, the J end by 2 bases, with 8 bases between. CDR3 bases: TGTGCCAGCAGTGGGGTGGGGAACTATGGCTACACCTTC. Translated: CASSGVGNYGYTF. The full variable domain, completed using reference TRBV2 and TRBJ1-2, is EPEVTQTPSHQVTQMGQEVILRCVPISNHLYFYWYRQILGQKVEFLVSFYNNEISEKSEIFDDQFSVERPDGSNFTLKIRSTKLEDSAMYFCASSGVGNYGYTFGSGTRLTVV.

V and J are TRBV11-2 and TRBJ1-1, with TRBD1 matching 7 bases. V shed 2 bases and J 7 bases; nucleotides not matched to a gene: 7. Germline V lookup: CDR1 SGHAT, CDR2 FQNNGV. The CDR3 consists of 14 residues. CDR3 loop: CASSLLDRVSEAFF. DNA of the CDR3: TGTGCCAGCAGCTTACTCGACAGGGTCAGTGAAGCTTTCTTT.